This TCR beta chain is from a study of blood T cell repertoires in COVID-19. V shed 2 bases and J 8 bases; nucleotides not matched to a gene: 8. There are 16 residues in the CDR3. Germline V gene lookup returns CDR1 KGHSH and CDR2 LQKENI. Clones were sequenced by immunoSEQ multiplex PCR, and TCRdb holds only the in-frame ones, with some missing. The data contain about 210,000 clones, around 83% of them singletons. The sample consisted of peripheral blood. The TCR originated in a woman in her forties or fifties with acute or convalescent COVID-19. The chain couples TRBV18 to TRBJ2-1, with 11 bases that match TRBD2. The CDR3 spells CASSPTTSGTQDEQFF. The CDR3, as DNA: TGTGCCAGCTCACCAACGACTAGCGGGACCCAGGATGAGCAGTTCTTC. Looking up the rest from reference TRBV18 and TRBJ2-1 gives the full variable domain: NAGVMQNPRHLVRRRGQEARLRCSPMKGHSHVYWYRQLPEEGLKFMVYLQKENIIDESGMPKERFSAEFPKEGPSILRIQQVVRGDSAAYFCASSPTTSGTQDEQFFGPGTRLTVL.